This is a list of T cell receptor beta chains from one sample in a study of shared clonotypes between healthy human individuals. Sequencing was performed with immunoSEQ multiplex PCR; in TCRdb, only in-frame clones are kept and a portion is missing. Among about 1.1 million clones listed, about 72% were seen once. Sequencing input: memory CD4+ T cells from PBMCs. Receptors originate from a man younger than 35 in good health. Some clones in this sample may be carry-over from other donors' samples. The CDR3 runs from the conserved cysteine through the conserved F or W. D genes are given only for firm matches.

V: TRBV5-4
J: TRBJ2-7
length: 15
D: TRBD2
CDR3: CASSLRTAGVNEQYF
DNA: TGTGCCAGCAGCCTTCGGACGGCGGGAGTTAACGAGCAGTACTTC

V: TRBV2
J: TRBJ1-1
length: 15
D: .
CDR3: CASRLWEGPNTEAFF
DNA: TGTGCCAGCAGGCTCTGGGAGGGACCGAACACTGAAGCTTTCTTT

V: TRBV28
J: TRBJ1-2
length: 17
D: TRBD1
CDR3: CASSSSGRQGDIYGYTF
DNA: TGTGCCAGCAGCTCGAGTGGTAGACAGGGTGACATCTATGGCTACACCTTC

V: TRBV18
J: TRBJ2-7
length: 15
D: TRBD1
CDR3: CASSPSGTGIYEQYF
DNA: TGTGCCAGCTCACCTTCCGGGACAGGGATCTACGAGCAGTACTTC

V: TRBV11-2
J: TRBJ1-1
length: 10
D: .
CDR3: CATKATEAFF
DNA: TGTGCCACCAAGGCCACTGAAGCTTTCTTT

V: TRBV6-4
J: TRBJ2-3
length: 15
D: TRBD1
CDR3: CASSGQGRGTDTQYF
DNA: TGTGCCAGCAGTGGACAGGGGCGTGGGACAGATACGCAGTATTTT

V: TRBV6-5
J: TRBJ1-5
length: 12
D: .
CDR3: CASMADRQPQHF
DNA: TGTGCCAGCATGGCCGACAGACAGCCCCAGCATTTT

V: TRBV5-4
J: TRBJ2-5
length: 16
D: .
CDR3: CASSASGGGTGETQYF
DNA: TGTGCCAGCAGTGCGTCCGGTGGAGGGACGGGGGAGACCCAGTACTTC

V: TRBV2
J: TRBJ2-1
length: 18
D: .
CDR3: CASSPSPGLSGSYNEQFF
DNA: TGTGCCAGCAGTCCAAGCCCCGGTTTGAGCGGCTCCTACAATGAGCAGTTCTTC

V: TRBV29-1
J: TRBJ2-1
length: 14
D: .
CDR3: CSVEIARSYNEQFF
DNA: TGCAGCGTTGAAATAGCGCGCTCCTACAATGAGCAGTTCTTC

V: TRBV4-1
J: TRBJ1-6
length: 15
D: .
CDR3: CASSYPGRSNSPLHF
DNA: TGCGCCAGCAGCTACCCAGGGAGGAGTAATTCACCCCTCCACTTT

V: TRBV5-6
J: TRBJ1-4
length: 15
D: .
CDR3: CASSFFKQNNEKLFF
DNA: TGTGCCAGCAGCTTCTTTAAACAGAATAATGAAAAACTGTTTTTT

V: TRBV11-3
J: TRBJ2-7
length: 15
D: TRBD2
CDR3: CASSLGTSGSYEQYF
DNA: TGTGCCAGCAGCCTCGGGACTAGCGGTTCCTACGAGCAGTACTTC

V: TRBV27
J: TRBJ2-7
length: 15
D: TRBD1
CDR3: CASSYRGSRSREQYF
DNA: TGTGCCAGCAGTTACAGGGGCAGTAGATCTAGGGAGCAGTACTTC

V: TRBV6-5
J: TRBJ2-1
length: 15
D: TRBD2
CDR3: CASRELAGGRNEQFF
DNA: TGTGCCAGCAGAGAGCTAGCGGGAGGGCGCAATGAGCAGTTCTTC

V: TRBV7-3
J: TRBJ2-7
length: 17
D: .
CDR3: CASSLGAFGGSSYEQYF
DNA: TGTGCCAGCAGCTTAGGGGCTTTTGGAGGGAGCTCCTACGAGCAGTACTTC

V: TRBV9
J: TRBJ2-5
length: 16
D: .
CDR3: CASSVGGGRPQETQYF
DNA: TGTGCCAGCAGCGTAGGGGGGGGCCGCCCCCAAGAGACCCAGTACTTC